This T cell receptor (beta chain) was identified during a study of T cells after posttransplantation cyclophosphamide. TCRdb's copy holds only in-frame clones and misses some; the assay was immunoSEQ multiplex PCR. The sample lists approximately 6,900 clones, approximately 98% seen once, with less than 0.6% in the top ten. With respect to this clone: Its antigen is unknown. The junction departs from germline at one end; a sequencing error may be responsible.

Study observations and caveats: Donor CD8+ memory clones often dominated recipient blood repertoires at later times. TRB clonality was highly associated with recipient CMV seropositivity and reactivation. Blood and skin or GI T cell repertoires showed limited TRB overlap.

The receptor was derived from a woman aged 25 to 39 in good health and a related stem cell transplant donor. What was sequenced was naive CD8+ T cells sorted from PBMCs.

The CDR3 sequence: CASSSSTADF. DNA for the CDR3: TGTGCCAGCAGTTCAAGCACAGCAGACTTC. The chain carries TRBV2 and TRBJ1-2; D not certain. This CDR3 has 10 residues. Germline values: CDR1 SNHLY, CDR2 FYNNEI.